This entry lists 17 T cell receptor beta chains sequenced from one sample in a study of beta chain features in type 1 diabetes. The authors reverse transcribed all of the isolated RNA, so sequencing captured expressed TCRB transcripts. Here immunoSEQ multiplex PCR was the method, and the copy in TCRdb shows in-frame clones only, minus some. This sample has fewer than 400,000 clones; 7.5% to 9% occur once, and the top ten carry less than 0.45%. Input material: central memory CD4+ T cells from blood. All receptors come from a woman between 18 and 29 years old in good health.

This clone was seen a few times. The V gene is TRBV5-1, the J gene TRBJ2-7, with 11 bases fitting TRBD2. The germline V gene encodes CDR1 SGHRS and CDR2 YFSETQ. Germline trimming cut 4 bases from V and 5 bases from J; bases unmatched to any gene: 8. The CDR3 is 15 amino acids. For the CDR3, the DNA is TGCGCCAGCAGCAAACTTAGCGGGAGGGCCGACGAGCAGTACTTC. Translation gives CASSKLSGRADEQYF.

V usage is TRBV5-1 and J usage is TRBJ1-2; the match to TRBD1 covers 7 bases. Trimming cost V 2 bases and J 0 bases; bases outside gene matches: 7. Germline V gene lookup returns CDR1 SGHRS and CDR2 YFSETQ. The CDR3 sequence is 16 residues long. The CDR3 here is CASSFVTGEPNYGYTF. In DNA, the CDR3 is TGCGCCAGCAGCTTCGTTACAGGGGAGCCTAACTATGGCTACACCTTC.

This chain connects TRBV18 to TRBJ2-5, with TRBD2 identical over 8 bases. The CDR3 runs 16 residues. Trimming took 0 bases from V and 6 from J; bases not matched to a gene: 9. Looked up from germline, CDR1 is KGHSH and CDR2 is LQKENI. Here the CDR3 reads CASSPPSLAGVKTQYF. The DNA of the CDR3 is TGTGCCAGCTCACCACCGAGCCTAGCGGGTGTAAAGACCCAGTACTTC.

This clone was found a few times. The chain links TRBV7-2 to TRBJ2-5; a possible D gene is TRBD2 (6 bases). V was clipped by 6 bases and J by 3 bases, with 11 bases between them. Germline CDR1 and CDR2: SGHTA and FQGNSA. CDR3 length: 13 amino acids. The CDR3 sequence: CASSRDLEETQYF. The CDR3 DNA sequence: TGTGCCAGCAGTAGGGACTTAGAAGAGACCCAGTACTTC.

This clone came up a few times. The rearrangement joins TRBV25-1 to TRBJ2-7, with D unresolved. CDR1 MGHDK and CDR2 SYGVNS come from the germline V gene. CDR3 size: 13 residues. V gave up 2 bases and J gave up 2 bases, with 7 bases separating them. CDR3 sequence (DNA): TGTGCCAGCAGTGAACAGGTTGCCTACGAGCAGTACTTC. Protein: CASSEQVAYEQYF.

This clone showed up just a few times. V and J are TRBV19 and TRBJ2-1; 7 nucleotides align to TRBD2. Looked up from germline, CDR1 is LNHDA and CDR2 is SQIVND (reference sequence). The CDR3 has 14 residues. J gave up 8 bases and V 5 bases, and 9 bases lay outside the gene matches. CDR3 in amino acids: CASSPVGGSDEQFF. In nucleotides, the CDR3 is TGTGCCAGTAGTCCAGTCGGCGGGAGTGATGAGCAGTTCTTC.

The chain employs TRBV7-8 and TRBJ2-1; D not certain. This CDR3 contains 12 residues. V lost 3 bases and J lost 5, with 5 bases in between. Per the germline V gene, CDR1 is SGHVS and CDR2 is FQNEAQ. CDR3: CASSFTNNEQFF. CDR3 nucleotides: TGTGCCAGCAGCTTCACTAACAATGAGCAGTTCTTC.

This clone was picked up a small number of times. The chain carries TRBV29-1 and TRBJ2-1; D not resolved. Germline V lookup: CDR1 SQVTM, CDR2 ANQGSEA. V gave up 4 bases and J gave up 0 bases, with 10 bases separating them. The CDR3 has 14 residues. The CDR3 DNA sequence: TGCAGCGTTGTTTCCAGAAGCTCCTACAATGAGCAGTTCTTC. Translated, it gives CSVVSRSSYNEQFF.

This clone was counted only a few times. J is TRBJ2-1 and V is TRBV11-3, with D tentatively TRBD2 (6 bases). CDR1 and CDR2 (germline): SGHNT, YENEEA. V was trimmed by 2 bases and J by 4 bases, leaving 9 bases between them. This CDR3 spans 14 amino acids. CDR3 DNA: TGTGCCAGCAGCTTAAGTGGGAGGTACAATGAGCAGTTCTTC. It encodes CASSLSGRYNEQFF.

This sequence joins TRBV15 and TRBJ2-1; no clear D. Between the trimmed V and J ends, which lost 5 bases and 4 bases, there was a span of 9 bases. CDR1 LNHNV and CDR2 YYDKDF come from the germline V gene (reference sequence). The length of the CDR3 is 13 residues. The CDR3 loop is CATSSARYNEQFF. The CDR3 region has the DNA TGTGCCACCAGCTCAGCCCGATACAATGAGCAGTTCTTC.

This clone was detected only a few times. The gene calls are TRBV19 and TRBJ2-7; TRBD2 matches at 8 bases. The CDR3 extends over 14 amino acids. Looked up from germline, CDR1 is LNHDA and CDR2 is SQIVND (reference sequence). V trimming: 7 bases; J trimming: 4 bases; junction bases outside the gene matches: 9. CDR3 nucleotide sequence: TGTGCCAGTACAGCGGGAGCGGGAAGTTACGAGCAGTACTTC. Translating gives CASTAGAGSYEQYF.

The gene calls are TRBV6-5 and TRBJ2-7; D is unclear. This CDR3 has 14 residues. Trimming took off 6 bases at V and 6 bases at J, with 18 bases between the two ends. Per the germline V gene, CDR1 is MNHEY and CDR2 is SVGAGI. The CDR3, as DNA: TGTGCCAGCAGAACCGATTTAAATCGGATCGAGCAGTACTTC. Amino acids: CASRTDLNRIEQYF.

This clone has more than one count but fewer than ten. The V and J genes are TRBV6-1 and TRBJ2-3; TRBD2 matches at 8 bases. Trimming took 4 bases from V and 1 from J; bases not matched to a gene: 4. The CDR3 is 15 residues long. Germline V gives CDR1 MNHNS, CDR2 SASEGT. DNA for the CDR3: TGTGCCAGCAGTGGGGCGGGGGGAGGCACAGATACGCAGTATTTT. The encoded protein is CASSGAGGGTDTQYF.

Concerning this clone itself: At the DNA level, this CDR3 is encoded by other sequences in the same sample as well. The J gene is TRBJ2-3, the V gene TRBV28, with 8 bases matching TRBD1. The CDR3 sequence is 13 residues long. Losses at the gene ends were 5 bases for V and 6 bases for J; bases not matched to a gene: 4. The germline V gene encodes CDR1 MDHEN and CDR2 SYDVKM. CDR3 sequence (DNA): TGTGCCAGCAGTCTTCAGGGGGCTGATACGCAGTATTTT. This translates into CASSLQGADTQYF.

The sample holds many counts of this clone. The chain recombines TRBV7-3 with TRBJ2-6; the D gene is possibly TRBD2 (5 bases). The CDR3 loop spans 15 amino acids. The V gene's germline CDR1 is SGHTA and CDR2 FQGTGA. Trimming stripped 5 bases from V and 0 bases from J, with 8 bases between. In DNA form, the CDR3 reads TGTGCCAGCAGCGTCGGGGACTCTGGGGCCAACGTCCTGACTTTC. It encodes CASSVGDSGANVLTF.

This clone was detected only a few times. The CDR3 coding sequence is TGTGCCAGCAGCCAAGACCCTTGGGGGTCGGACTACGAGCAGTACTTC. Protein product: CASSQDPWGSDYEQYF. The chain carries TRBV4-2 and TRBJ2-7; D may match TRBD1 or TRBD2 (5 bases each). Looked up from germline, CDR1 is LGHNA and CDR2 is YNFKEQ. The CDR3 spans 16 residues. V was clipped by 0 bases and J by 3 bases, with 15 bases between them.

In this sample, this clone is medium-sized (0.01 to 0.1%). CDR3 sequence (DNA): TGTGCCAGCTCACCTCTACAGGGGGATCAAGAGACCCAGTACTTC. Translation: CASSPLQGDQETQYF. V is TRBV18 and J is TRBJ2-5, with 8 nucleotides matching TRBD1. With V trimmed by 3 bases and J by 2 bases, 5 bases remained unmatched. This CDR3 is built from 15 residues. Germline V gene data show CDR1 as KGHSH and CDR2 as LQKENI.